This T cell receptor beta chain stems from a study of blood T cell repertoires in COVID-19. Study-wide context: Samples came from the United States, Italy and Spain, spanning acute and convalescent COVID-19. Sources were T cells, B-cell-depleted T cells, or PBMCs; the material itself was cDNA or gDNA.

As handled by the study authors: The assay estimated nucleated cells by amplifying reference gene primers. Assay: immunoSEQ multiplex PCR; the TCRdb copy retains only in-frame clones and omits some. That table is the source of V, J and clone size, and D and trimming were worked out from the DNA. The data show roughly 22,000 clones, 75% to 85% seen once. It was during active infection that Seattle patients were enrolled and then longitudinally followed. The CDR3 covers 18 residues. Germline CDR1 reads SGHDN; CDR2 reads FVKESK. The V segment lost 2 bases and the J segment 1 base; nucleotides outside the gene matches: 6.

The source is a woman in her 70s with COVID-19, enrolled during active disease. Material for sequencing was peripheral blood. This sequence joins TRBV14 and TRBJ2-6; 9 nucleotides line up with TRBD1. This CDR3 reads CASSQITGGWSGANVLTF. CDR3 DNA: TGTGCCAGCAGCCAAATTACAGGGGGCTGGTCTGGGGCCAACGTCCTGACTTTC.